Presented here are 5 T cell receptor beta chains from one specimen sequenced in a study of graft-versus-host responses after intestinal transplantation. These receptors are not linked to any known antigen. Profiling relied on immunoSEQ multiplex PCR, and the TCRdb table lists in-frame clones only, not all of them. The table includes more than 60,000 clones, 90% detected once. The input for sequencing was unstimulated CD8+ T cells sorted from spleen or lymph node cells, taken before intestinal transplant. Source of these receptors: a human donor who received an intestinal transplant.

This clone was recorded once. The chain uses TRBV15 and TRBJ2-7; D not certain. The CDR3 is made up of 14 amino acids. Trimming removed 1 base at V and 3 bases at J, with 10 bases between. CDR1 is LNHNV and CDR2 is YYDKDF in the germline V gene (reference sequence). CDR3 coding DNA: TGTGCCACCAGCAGAGTGGAGCAAGGCTACGAGCAGTACTTC. The encoded protein is CATSRVEQGYEQYF. The full variable domain, completed using reference TRBV15 and TRBJ2-7, is DAMVIQNPRYQVTQFGKPVTLSCSQTLNHNVMYWYQQKSSQAPKLLFHYYDKDFNNEADTPDNFQSRRPNTSFCFLDIRSPGLGDTAMYLCATSRVEQGYEQYFGPGTRLTVT.

V usage is TRBV7-2 and J usage is TRBJ1-4, with D possibly TRBD1 on 6 matching bases. The CDR3 runs to 11 residues. Between the trimmed V and J ends, which lost 1 base and 12 bases, there was a span of 6 bases. Germline V gives CDR1 SGHTA, CDR2 FQGNSA. In nucleotides, the CDR3 is TGTGCCAGCAGCTTAGGGGGGCAACTGTTTTTT. This sequence encodes CASSLGGQLFF.

This chain links TRBV19 with TRBJ1-6; D gene ambiguous. The CDR3 loop spans 14 amino acids. Per germline, CDR1 LNHDA and CDR2 SQIVND (reference sequence). V gave up 3 bases and J gave up 11 bases, with 14 bases separating them. In DNA, the CDR3 is TGTGCCAGTAGTATGAGTAGCGGAGGTCCACCCCTCCACTTT. Translating it yields CASSMSSGGPPLHF.

This clone was observed a few times. The chain employs TRBV10-1 and TRBJ2-5; 7 bases agree with TRBD1. The CDR3 is 15 amino acids. J gave up 3 bases and V 2 bases, and 6 bases lay outside the gene matches. Germline CDR1 reads WNHNN; CDR2 reads SYGVQD (reference sequence). The CDR3 protein is CASSEALDREETQYF. The CDR3, as DNA: TGCGCCAGCAGTGAGGCCCTAGACAGGGAAGAGACCCAGTACTTC.

CDR3 coding DNA: TGTGCCAGCAGCTTAGCGGCCTATGGCTACACCTTC. Translated: CASSLAAYGYTF. The genes are TRBV7-9 and TRBJ1-2, with D uncertain. CDR1 and CDR2 (germline): SEHNR, FQNEAQ (reference sequence). The V end lost 0 bases, the J end lost 4 bases, and 3 bases lay between the germline ends. The CDR3 sequence is 12 residues long.